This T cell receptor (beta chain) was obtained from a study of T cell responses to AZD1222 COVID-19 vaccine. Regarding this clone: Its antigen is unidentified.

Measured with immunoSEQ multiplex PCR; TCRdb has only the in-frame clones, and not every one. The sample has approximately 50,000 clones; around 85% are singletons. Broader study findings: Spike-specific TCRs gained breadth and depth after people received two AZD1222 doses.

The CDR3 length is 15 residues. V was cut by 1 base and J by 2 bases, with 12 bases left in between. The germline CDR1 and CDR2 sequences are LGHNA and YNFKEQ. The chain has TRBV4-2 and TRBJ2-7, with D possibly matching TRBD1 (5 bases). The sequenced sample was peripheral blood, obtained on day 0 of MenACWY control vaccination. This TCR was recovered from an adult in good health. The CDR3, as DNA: TGTGCCAGCAGCCAAGTTGGGGCAGGCACCTACGAGCAGTACTTC. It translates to CASSQVGAGTYEQYF.